Each of the 32 T cell receptor beta chains below was sequenced from the same sample in a study of shared clonotypes between healthy human individuals. TCRdb's table, derived via immunoSEQ multiplex PCR, lists solely in-frame clones and lacks some. The table records some 2.3 million clones, over 85% of them present only once. Source material: naive CD4+ T cells from PBMCs. Noted subset: CD45RA+ positively selected. The receptors originated from a man aged 18 to 35 in good health. Some clones in this sample may be carry-over from other donors' samples.

The rearrangement uses TRBV5-1 and TRBJ1-3; the D is unclear. The V end lost 5 bases, the J end lost 1 base, and 10 bases lay between the germline ends. Germline loops: CDR1 SGHRS, CDR2 YFSETQ. The CDR3 runs 14 residues. The CDR3 DNA is TGCGCCAGCAGGATCGCAGGTTCTGGAAACACCATATATTTT. It is translated as CASRIAGSGNTIYF.

The rearrangement joins TRBV5-1 to TRBJ2-2; D may be TRBD1 or TRBD2 (5 bases each). Germline CDR1 is SGHRS and CDR2 is YFSETQ. This CDR3 is built from 14 residues. V lost 9 bases and J 7 bases, leaving 19 bases between the germline ends. This chain's CDR3 is CATGRGSLDGELFF. The CDR3 DNA reads TGCGCCACGGGAAGGGGAAGTTTGGACGGGGAGCTGTTTTTT.

The V gene is TRBV2, the J gene TRBJ2-3; TRBD2 matches at 10 bases. Germline V gene lookup returns CDR1 SNHLY and CDR2 FYNNEI. With 6 bases clipped from V and 4 bases from J, the junction kept 7 bases outside the gene matches. CDR3 size: 15 residues. The CDR3 DNA follows: TGTGCCAGCAGGGCAACCGGGACTAGCGCAGATACGCAGTATTTT. This sequence encodes CASRATGTSADTQYF. Together with reference TRBV2 and TRBJ2-3, the CDR3 gives the full variable domain: EPEVTQTPSHQVTQMGQEVILRCVPISNHLYFYWYRQILGQKVEFLVSFYNNEISEKSEIFDDQFSVERPDGSNFTLKIRSTKLEDSAMYFCASRATGTSADTQYFGPGTRLTVL.

The rearrangement uses TRBV28 and TRBJ1-2, with D perhaps matching TRBD1 (6 bases). V lost 7 bases and J lost 0, with 12 bases in between. This CDR3 is 14 amino acids long. CDR1 is MDHEN and CDR2 is SYDVKM in the germline V gene. DNA of the CDR3: TGTGCCAGCACGTACGGGGGCTCTAACTATGGCTACACCTTC. It specifies CASTYGGSNYGYTF.

Written as DNA, the CDR3 is TGCAGCGTGGGACAGGGAGATGAGCAGTTCTTC. It codes for CSVGQGDEQFF. The rearrangement joins TRBV29-1 to TRBJ2-1; 9 positions match TRBD1. The CDR3 length is 11 residues. With 6 bases clipped from V and 8 bases from J, the junction kept 2 bases outside the gene matches. The V gene's germline CDR1 is SQVTM and CDR2 ANQGSEA.

The chain is built from TRBV28 and TRBJ2-2; 10 bases align to TRBD1. Germline-derived CDR1 and CDR2 are MDHEN and SYDVKM. V lost 8 bases, J lost 5 bases, and 5 bases stayed unmatched. The CDR3 runs 14 residues. The CDR3 region has the DNA TGTGCCAGCCTGACAGGGGGCTCGACCGGGGAGCTGTTTTTT. This gives the protein CASLTGGSTGELFF.

A note on this clone: Other DNA variants within this sample encode the same CDR3. CDR3 nucleotides: TGTGCCAGCAGCTTAGATAGAGCAGATACGCAGTATTTT. This codes for CASSLDRADTQYF. The chain links TRBV7-3 to TRBJ2-3; unclear D gene. Germline CDR1 and CDR2: SGHTA and FQGTGA. This CDR3 comprises 13 residues. V dropped 2 bases and J dropped 4 bases, with 7 bases sitting between them.

The rearrangement uses TRBV9 and TRBJ2-1; 10 bases line up with TRBD2. The CDR3 spans 17 residues. From germline, CDR1 is SGDLS and CDR2 YYNGEE. V lost 3 bases to trimming and J lost 0 bases; unmatched junction nucleotides: 6. In DNA form, the CDR3 reads TGTGCCAGCAGCGCAAGTCGGACTAGCGGCTCCTACAATGAGCAGTTCTTC. Translating gives CASSASRTSGSYNEQFF.

The count of this clone is one. The chain uses TRBV5-1 and TRBJ2-7, with D possibly being TRBD1 (5 bases). This CDR3 has 17 amino acids. Germline V CDR1 and CDR2: SGHRS, YFSETQ. V dropped 4 bases and J dropped 1 base, with 21 bases sitting between them. DNA of the CDR3: TGCGCCAGCAGCCACCCAGTGGGCAGGACAATTTCCTACGAGCAGTACTTC. It specifies CASSHPVGRTISYEQYF.

This rearrangement joins TRBV2 to TRBJ1-1; unclear D gene. CDR1 and CDR2 (germline): SNHLY, FYNNEI. The CDR3 extends over 15 amino acids. Trimming removed 10 bases from V and 3 bases from J, with 21 bases in between. CDR3 sequence: CATEKRFGIDTEAFF. As DNA, the CDR3 is TGTGCCACCGAAAAGAGGTTCGGGATAGACACTGAAGCTTTCTTT.

The V gene is TRBV11-2, the J gene TRBJ2-1; TRBD2 agrees at 13 bases. This CDR3 region has 19 residues. The V gene end was trimmed by 2 bases and the J gene end by 0 bases; junction bases not matched to a gene: 7. Germline V CDR1 and CDR2: SGHAT, FQNNGV. The DNA for the CDR3 is TGTGCCAGCAGCTTACCCTCCGGGACTAGCGGGACCTCCTACAATGAGCAGTTCTTC. As protein: CASSLPSGTSGTSYNEQFF.

For this clone: Other DNA sequences within the sample encode an identical CDR3. V usage is TRBV19 and J usage is TRBJ2-1, with TRBD1 identical over 8 bases. Trimming removed 3 bases from V and 6 bases from J; junction bases left unmatched: 1. The V gene's germline CDR1 is LNHDA and CDR2 SQIVND (reference sequence). The CDR3 extends over 13 amino acids. The CDR3 region is CASSIDRGNEQFF. The CDR3 DNA sequence: TGTGCCAGTAGTATCGACAGGGGCAATGAGCAGTTCTTC. Drawing the rest from reference TRBV19 and TRBJ2-1, the complete variable domain is DGGITQSPKYLFRKEGQNVTLSCEQNLNHDAMYWYRQDPGQGLRLIYYSQIVNDFQKGDIAEGYSVSREKKESFPLTVTSAQKNPTAFYLCASSIDRGNEQFFGPGTRLTVL.

The CDR3 sequence is CASSEVRPRFQFF. The DNA of the CDR3 is TGTGCCAGCAGTGAAGTTCGCCCAAGGTTTCAGTTCTTC. The chain employs TRBV6-1 and TRBJ2-1; D ambiguous. The length of the CDR3 is 13 residues. CDR1 is MNHNS, CDR2 SASEGT, per germline. The V and J ends lost 1 base and 13 bases respectively, with 14 bases between them.

V is TRBV29-1 and J is TRBJ2-5; TRBD1 matches 9 bases. The CDR3 length is 18 residues. Germline lookup yields CDR1 SQVTM and CDR2 ANQGSEA. V trimming: 6 bases; J trimming: 2 bases; junction bases outside the gene matches: 19. Written as DNA, the CDR3 is TGCAGCGTAGCGGGGAAAGTAGGGACAGGGATAATACAAGAGACCCAGTACTTC. This translates into CSVAGKVGTGIIQETQYF.

This clone was counted only a few times. The gene calls are TRBV10-1 and TRBJ1-5; D uncertain. The CDR3 covers 13 residues. Germline lookup yields CDR1 WNHNN and CDR2 SYGVQD (reference sequence). The germline V and J ends were trimmed by 3 bases and 7 bases, with 10 bases remaining between them. The CDR3 region has the DNA TGCGCCAGCAGTGAATCTAGTAGCCAGCCCCAGCATTTT. This gives the protein CASSESSSQPQHF.

This clone was counted a single time. This rearrangement joins TRBV7-3 to TRBJ2-7; D possibly matches TRBD1 or TRBD2 (5 bases each). Between the trimmed V and J ends, which lost 4 bases and 3 bases, there was a span of 13 bases. Per the germline V gene, CDR1 is SGHTA and CDR2 is FQGTGA. The CDR3 sequence is 14 residues long. The CDR3 is CASSSNGDGYEQYF. In DNA, the CDR3 is TGTGCCAGCAGCTCCAATGGGGACGGCTACGAGCAGTACTTC.

The chain recombines TRBV5-1 with TRBJ2-7; 9 bases fit TRBD2. J gave up 5 bases and V 6 bases, and 9 bases lay outside the gene matches. Germline CDR1 and CDR2: SGHRS and YFSETQ. This CDR3 has 14 residues. The CDR3, as DNA: TGCGCCAGCACCCTCCGGGTAGCGGGAGACGAGCAGTACTTC. Residues: CASTLRVAGDEQYF.

The J gene is TRBJ1-2, the V gene TRBV9; possibly TRBD1 for D (6 bases). Germline-derived CDR1 and CDR2 are SGDLS and YYNGEE. Trimming removed 3 bases from V and 2 bases from J, with 14 bases in between. This CDR3 is built from 15 residues. For the CDR3, the DNA is TGTGCCAGCAGCGCCCAAGGGGGAGGGAACTATGGCTACACCTTC. Its protein is CASSAQGGGNYGYTF.

The gene calls are TRBV29-1 and TRBJ2-7, with D hard to call. CDR3 length: 15 amino acids. V was pared by 0 bases and J by 2 bases, with 14 bases between. Germline V lookup: CDR1 SQVTM, CDR2 ANQGSEA. The DNA for the CDR3 is TGCAGCGTTGAAGATCAAGGCAGCCCTACCTACGAGCAGTACTTC. It yields the protein CSVEDQGSPTYEQYF.

The chain has TRBV4-3 and TRBJ1-2; the D is unclear. Germline V gene lookup returns CDR1 LGHNA and CDR2 YSLEER. Trimming removed 4 bases from V and 8 bases from J, with 17 bases in between. CDR3 length equals 14 residues. The CDR3 DNA is TGCGCCAGCAGCCCGGACGAGTTGGGAGGCGGCTACACCTTC. This encodes CASSPDELGGGYTF.

The chain couples TRBV7-8 to TRBJ2-2, with TRBD2 matching over 12 bases. V gave up 4 bases and J gave up 3 bases; unmatched junction bases: 15. Germline CDR1 reads SGHVS; CDR2 reads FQNEAQ. The CDR3 runs to 20 residues. The CDR3 sequence is CASSSRLAGDGPLDTGELFF. CDR3 sequence (DNA): TGTGCCAGCAGCTCCAGACTAGCGGGAGACGGGCCCCTAGACACCGGGGAGCTGTTTTTT.

The chain employs TRBV4-2 and TRBJ2-3, with 10 bases fitting TRBD2. The CDR3 is 16 residues long. V lost 4 bases, J lost 4 bases, and 8 bases stayed unmatched. CDR1 is LGHNA, CDR2 YNFKEQ, per germline. CDR3 in DNA: TGTGCCAGCAGCCGCCGGGCTAGCGGGAGCCCAGATACGCAGTATTTT. Its protein is CASSRRASGSPDTQYF.

This chain connects TRBV20-1 to TRBJ1-2, with D possibly being TRBD1 (5 bases). This CDR3 comprises 11 residues. Germline lookup yields CDR1 DFQATT and CDR2 SNEGSKA (reference sequence). V lost 5 bases and J lost 5, with 9 bases in between. CDR3 bases: TGCAGTGCTGGGGGGGAATATGGCTACACCTTC. As protein: CSAGGEYGYTF.

Concerning this clone: The same CDR3 arises from other DNA sequences in this sample as well. V gene TRBV19 combines with J gene TRBJ1-2, with D unclear. The CDR3 contains 14 residues. In germline, CDR1 is LNHDA, CDR2 SQIVND (reference sequence). The V end lost 2 bases, the J end lost 2 bases, and 9 bases lay between the germline ends. CDR3: CASSIRTANYGYTF. Here the CDR3 DNA reads TGTGCCAGTAGTATACGGACGGCAAACTATGGCTACACCTTC.

The rearrangement joins TRBV11-3 to TRBJ2-3; the D gene is possibly TRBD2 (6 bases). This CDR3 comprises 15 residues. V was trimmed by 5 bases and J by 0 bases, leaving 12 bases between them. CDR1 and CDR2 from the germline V gene are SGHNT and YENEEA. Written as DNA, the CDR3 is TGTGCCAGCAGCCGGGTTGGGAGGAGCACAGATACGCAGTATTTT. This encodes CASSRVGRSTDTQYF.

This chain connects TRBV5-4 to TRBJ2-7; 9 nucleotides line up with TRBD2. CDR1 is SGHNT, CDR2 YYREEE, per germline (reference sequence). V trimming: 2 bases; J trimming: 3 bases; junction bases outside the gene matches: 6. This CDR3 is 15 amino acids long. CDR3 nucleotide sequence: TGTGCCAGCAGCTTATCGACTAGCGGTGACTACGAGCAGTACTTC. This gives the protein CASSLSTSGDYEQYF.

For this clone: Additional DNA sequences in this sample encode the identical CDR3. The CDR3 nucleotides are TGTGCCAGCAGCTTATCGTTCTACGAGCAGTACTTC. This sequence encodes CASSLSFYEQYF. The chain has TRBV7-9 and TRBJ2-7, with unresolved D. Trimming cost V 2 bases and J 3 bases, with 5 bases left between them. The CDR3 spans 12 residues. Looked up from germline, CDR1 is SEHNR and CDR2 is FQNEAQ (reference sequence).

The chain recombines TRBV20-1 with TRBJ1-2; D gene uncertain. The CDR3 is 10 residues long. The V gene's germline CDR1 is DFQATT and CDR2 SNEGSKA (reference sequence). The DNA of the CDR3 is TGCGGTACTTTGAGCTATGGCTACACCTTC. It yields the protein CGTLSYGYTF.

This chain uses TRBV15 with TRBJ2-7, with D possibly being TRBD1 (5 bases). Germline CDR1 LNHNV, CDR2 YYDKDF (reference sequence). The CDR3 spans 13 residues. Trimming took 0 bases from V and 5 from J, leaving 8 bases between them. Here the CDR3 DNA reads TGTGCCACCAGCAGAGAATCAGGGAACGAGCAGTACTTC. Translated: CATSRESGNEQYF.

V and J are TRBV18 and TRBJ1-1; no firm D call. The V and J ends lost 3 bases and 4 bases respectively, with 18 bases between them. CDR3 size: 16 residues. Germline values: CDR1 KGHSH, CDR2 LQKENI. In DNA form, the CDR3 reads TGTGCCAGCTCACCGGTTTGGCTGGGTCAGAGCACTGAAGCTTTCTTT. It specifies CASSPVWLGQSTEAFF.

The gene calls are TRBV28 and TRBJ2-1; no reliable D call. The germline CDR1 and CDR2 sequences are MDHEN and SYDVKM. The CDR3 covers 13 residues. Deletions cut 7 bases from V and 6 bases from J, with 13 bases between. CDR3: CASISTPGNEQFF. The CDR3 DNA sequence: TGTGCCAGCATCTCCACCCCGGGCAATGAGCAGTTCTTC. Together with reference TRBV28 and TRBJ2-1, the CDR3 gives the full variable domain: DVKVTQSSRYLVKRTGEKVFLECVQDMDHENMFWYRQDPGLGLRLIYFSYDVKMKEKGDIPEGYSVSREKKERFSLILESASTNQTSMYLCASISTPGNEQFFGPGTRLTVL.

This chain uses TRBV7-2 with TRBJ2-3, with D perhaps matching TRBD1 (5 bases). The CDR3 consists of 16 residues. The germline V gene has CDR1 SGHTA and CDR2 FQGNSA. Trimming removed 5 bases from V and 1 base from J, with 16 bases in between. DNA for the CDR3: TGTGCCAGCAGCCTCCAGAAGGTGACAGGCACAGATACGCAGTATTTT. Protein sequence: CASSLQKVTGTDTQYF. Variable domain in full (rest from reference TRBV7-2 and TRBJ2-3): GAGVSQSPSNKVTEKGKDVELRCDPISGHTALYWYRQSLGQGLEFLIYFQGNSAPDKSGLPSDRFSAERTGGSVSTLTIQRTQQEDSAVYLCASSLQKVTGTDTQYFGPGTRLTVL.